What follows are 10 T cell receptor beta chains derived from one specimen sequenced in a study of PD-1 blockade in mismatch repair-deficient tumors. The data were produced by immunoSEQ multiplex PCR, yet TCRdb's version contains in-frame clones alone and is incomplete. The sample contains tens of thousands of clones, 78% of which appear only once. The sample consisted of peripheral blood, taken 2 weeks after starting pembrolizumab. Source of these receptors: an adult with mismatch repair-deficient cancer.

V is TRBV10-3 and J is TRBJ1-2, with no clear D. The germline gives CDR1 ENHRY, CDR2 SYGVKD. Trimming stripped 3 bases from V and 2 bases from J, with 7 bases between. The CDR3 loop spans 13 amino acids. CDR3 coding DNA: TGTGCCATCAGTGATAGGCCCAACTATGGCTACACCTTC. Translation: CAISDRPNYGYTF.

The rearrangement uses TRBV18 and TRBJ1-4; D possibly corresponds to TRBD1 (6 bases). The germline CDR1 and CDR2 sequences are KGHSH and LQKENI. Trimming shortened V by 0 bases and J by 6 bases, and 17 bases separated the two germline ends. This CDR3 has 17 residues. CDR3 in DNA: TGTGCCAGCTCACCACCGTACAGGGAAACAGGGCATGAAAAACTGTTTTTT. This sequence encodes CASSPPYRETGHEKLFF.

This clone has just one count. The rearrangement links TRBV4-1 to TRBJ2-7; 8 bases map to TRBD2. The CDR3 runs 15 residues. Germline V CDR1 and CDR2: MGHRA, YSYEKL. The ends lost 3 bases at V and 2 bases at J; junction bases unmatched: 6. DNA of the CDR3: TGCGCCAGCAGCCATATAGCGGGAACCGCCTACGAGCAGTACTTC. Protein product: CASSHIAGTAYEQYF.

The rearrangement joins TRBV6-5 to TRBJ2-7, with D perhaps TRBD1 (6 bases). Trimming stripped 4 bases from V and 2 bases from J, with 9 bases between. This CDR3 is 13 amino acids long. CDR1 MNHEY and CDR2 SVGAGI come from the germline V gene. The CDR3 region is CASSLGHPYEQYF. The CDR3 DNA reads TGTGCCAGCAGTTTGGGACACCCCTACGAGCAGTACTTC.

The V call is TRBV4-2, the J call TRBJ2-2, with D hard to call. The CDR3 contains 15 residues. V lost 1 base and J lost 1, with 7 bases in between. Germline loops: CDR1 LGHNA, CDR2 YNFKEQ. The CDR3 DNA reads as TGTGCCAGCAGCCAAGGGCAAGAGAACACCGGGGAGCTGTTTTTT. It encodes CASSQGQENTGELFF.

This clone has only a few counts. The genes are TRBV6-1 and TRBJ2-7; D ambiguous. The CDR3 spans 13 residues. Germline CDR1 reads MNHNS; CDR2 reads SASEGT. Between the trimmed V and J ends, which lost 11 bases and 6 bases, there was a span of 20 bases. CDR3 region: CAGALGQLREQYF. CDR3 coding DNA: TGTGCCGGCGCCCTGGGCCAACTACGCGAGCAGTACTTC.

Written as DNA, the CDR3 is TGTGCCAGCAGCCAAACAGGGAGTGAGCAGTACTTC. Encoded protein: CASSQTGSEQYF. The rearrangement uses TRBV5-6 and TRBJ2-7, with a weak D call TRBD1 (6 bases). Deletions cut 4 bases from V and 7 bases from J, with 12 bases between. This CDR3 is built from 12 residues. Germline V gene sequence: CDR1 SGHDT, CDR2 YYEEEE.

The chain uses TRBV11-2 and TRBJ1-5; D remains unclear. This CDR3 region has 15 residues. In germline, CDR1 is SGHAT, CDR2 FQNNGV. Trimming took off 0 bases at V and 4 bases at J, with 10 bases between the two ends. This chain's CDR3 is CASSLEENGNQPQHF. The DNA of the CDR3 is TGTGCCAGCAGCTTAGAAGAAAATGGGAATCAGCCCCAGCATTTT.

The chain has TRBV7-3 and TRBJ1-3; D call uncertain. CDR3 length equals 14 residues. The V and J ends lost 0 bases and 0 bases respectively, with 3 bases between them. In germline, CDR1 is SGHTA, CDR2 FQGTGA. This chain's CDR3 is CASSLTNSGNTIYF. Written as DNA, the CDR3 is TGTGCCAGCAGCTTAACAAACTCTGGAAACACCATATATTTT.

The rearrangement links TRBV15 to TRBJ1-2; D might be TRBD1 (6 bases). Trimming stripped 0 bases from V and 7 bases from J, with 12 bases between. The CDR3 is 14 amino acids. CDR1 LNHNV and CDR2 YYDKDF come from the germline V gene (reference sequence). In DNA form, the CDR3 reads TGTGCCACCAGCAGAGAATGGGGGGGCGGTGGCTACACCTTC. Protein: CATSREWGGGGYTF.